This record looks at one TCR beta chain sequence and its context. The junction differs from germline at one of its ends, possibly a read error. The CDR3 is made up of 15 amino acids. Germline CDR1 and CDR2: MGHRA and YSYEKL. These data are taken from a study of OX40 agonist ivuxolimab in advanced cancers. Only in-frame clones appear in the TCRdb table, and some are missing; sequencing was by immunoSEQ multiplex PCR. This table has about 40,000 clones, more than 70% appearing once. The chain joins TRBV4-1 to TRBJ2-5, with D perhaps being TRBD1 or TRBD2 (6 bases each). The TCR originated in an adult with an advanced solid tumor such as melanoma, head and neck, liver or kidney cancer. Material: CD4+ or CD8+ T cells sorted from blood, obtained in a trial of the OX40 agonist ivuxolimab. Here the CDR3 reads CASSQERGDQETQYF. In nucleotides, the CDR3 is TGCGCCAGCAGCCAGGAGAGGGGGGACCAGGAGACCCAGTACTTC.